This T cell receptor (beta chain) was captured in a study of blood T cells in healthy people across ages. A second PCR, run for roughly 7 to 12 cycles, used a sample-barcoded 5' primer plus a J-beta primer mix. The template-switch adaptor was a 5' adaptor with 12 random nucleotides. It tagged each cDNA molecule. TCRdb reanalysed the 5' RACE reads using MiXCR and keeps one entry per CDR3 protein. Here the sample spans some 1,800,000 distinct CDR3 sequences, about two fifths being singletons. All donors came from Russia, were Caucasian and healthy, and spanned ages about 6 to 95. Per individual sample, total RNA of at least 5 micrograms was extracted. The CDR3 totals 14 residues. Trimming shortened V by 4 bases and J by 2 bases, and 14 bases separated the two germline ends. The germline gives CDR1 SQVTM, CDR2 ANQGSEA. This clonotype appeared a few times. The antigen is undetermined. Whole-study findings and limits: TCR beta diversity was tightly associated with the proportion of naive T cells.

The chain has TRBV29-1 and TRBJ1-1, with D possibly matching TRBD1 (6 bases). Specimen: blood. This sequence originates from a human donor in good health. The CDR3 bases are TGCAGCGTTGCCCATGGTGGGGGCAACACTGAAGCTTTCTTT. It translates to CSVAHGGGNTEAFF.